This TCR beta chain was identified in a study of shared clonotypes between healthy human individuals. Study in general: A couple of women and three men aged 18 to 49 made up the donors.

Overall study findings and caveats: Clonotypes which were not shared had lower generation probabilities than clonotypes that all four donors shared. Clonotype sharing among donors was expected to depend on sequencing depth.

In regard to this clone: Its antigen is as yet unknown.

Profiled with immunoSEQ multiplex PCR; TCRdb holds only in-frame clones, not every one. The table lists around 700,000 clones, 72% of them singletons. The receptor's source is a woman aged 25 to 39 in good health. Sequences were obtained from memory CD4+ T cells sorted from blood. Subset described: CD45RA-negative fraction.

CDR3 nucleotide sequence: TGTGCCAGTAGAAGGGACAGTTCCAATCAGCCCCAGCATTTT. Translated: CASRRDSSNQPQHF. The chain joins TRBV19 to TRBJ1-5; 7 bases align to TRBD1. The CDR3 loop spans 14 amino acids. Germline V gives CDR1 LNHDA, CDR2 SQIVND (reference sequence). J gave up 3 bases and V 6 bases, and 5 bases lay outside the gene matches.